A single sample is the source of the 5 T cell receptor beta chains below, sequenced in a study of T cells expressing NK-cell markers. No DNA is given; TCRdb re-called the 5' RACE reads and lists each CDR3 protein once. The sample's table shows 140,000 or so distinct CDR3 sequences. The specimen was blood T cells: a sorted CD56 or NKG2C T cell subset, CD4+ or CD8+ T cells, or bulk PBMC T cells (not recorded which). Receptor source: a man younger than 30 in good health.

V and J are TRBV6-2 or TRBV6-3 and TRBJ2-2; TCRdb indicates TRBD1, and absent DNA this call remains unverified. The CDR3 loop spans 16 amino acids. The germline V gene has CDR1 MNHEY and CDR2 SVGEGT. CDR3 protein: CASSLLTGTLTGELFF.

The chain uses TRBV29-1 and TRBJ2-1; TCRdb's D gene call, TRBD1, goes unchecked for lack of DNA. The CDR3 sequence is 14 residues long. Germline-derived CDR1 and CDR2 are SQVTM and ANQGSEA. CDR3: CSVGAGDAYNEQFF.

This rearrangement joins TRBV29-1 to TRBJ2-5; the TRBD2 assignment by TCRdb is unverifiable without DNA. The V gene's germline CDR1 is SQVTM and CDR2 ANQGSEA. This CDR3 has 13 amino acids. CDR3 amino acids: CSVETRRQETQYF.

The rearrangement links TRBV5-1 to TRBJ2-1; TCRdb's D call of TRBD1 is untestable without DNA. The length of the CDR3 is 13 residues. Germline CDR1 and CDR2: SGHRS and YFSETQ. The CDR3 protein is CASGAGGYNEQFF. Full variable domain (missing parts from reference TRBV5-1 and TRBJ2-1): KAGVTQTPRYLIKTRGQQVTLSCSPISGHRSVSWYQQTPGQGLQFLFEYFSETQRNKGNFPGRFSGRQFSNSRSEMNVSTLELGDSALYLCASGAGGYNEQFFGPGTRLTVL.

The V call is TRBV27, the J call TRBJ2-2; TCRdb lists TRBD1, though no DNA is available to test this call. This CDR3 has 13 amino acids. In germline, CDR1 is MNHEY, CDR2 SMNVEV (reference sequence). CDR3 amino acids: CASRGGNTGELFF.